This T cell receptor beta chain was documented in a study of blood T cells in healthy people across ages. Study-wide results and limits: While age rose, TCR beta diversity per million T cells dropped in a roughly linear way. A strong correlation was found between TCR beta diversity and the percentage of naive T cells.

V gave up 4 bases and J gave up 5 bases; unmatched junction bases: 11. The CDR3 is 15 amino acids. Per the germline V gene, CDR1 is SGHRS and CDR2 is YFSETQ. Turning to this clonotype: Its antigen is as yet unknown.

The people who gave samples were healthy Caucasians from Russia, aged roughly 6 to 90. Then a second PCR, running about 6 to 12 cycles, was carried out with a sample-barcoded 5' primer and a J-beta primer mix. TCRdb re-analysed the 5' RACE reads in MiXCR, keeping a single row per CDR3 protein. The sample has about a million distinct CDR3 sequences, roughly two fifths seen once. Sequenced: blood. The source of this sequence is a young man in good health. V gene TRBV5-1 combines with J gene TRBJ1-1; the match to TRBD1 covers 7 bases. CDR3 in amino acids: CASSRKTGLETEAFF. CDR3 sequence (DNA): TGCGCCAGCAGCCGAAAGACAGGGTTAGAGACTGAAGCTTTCTTT.